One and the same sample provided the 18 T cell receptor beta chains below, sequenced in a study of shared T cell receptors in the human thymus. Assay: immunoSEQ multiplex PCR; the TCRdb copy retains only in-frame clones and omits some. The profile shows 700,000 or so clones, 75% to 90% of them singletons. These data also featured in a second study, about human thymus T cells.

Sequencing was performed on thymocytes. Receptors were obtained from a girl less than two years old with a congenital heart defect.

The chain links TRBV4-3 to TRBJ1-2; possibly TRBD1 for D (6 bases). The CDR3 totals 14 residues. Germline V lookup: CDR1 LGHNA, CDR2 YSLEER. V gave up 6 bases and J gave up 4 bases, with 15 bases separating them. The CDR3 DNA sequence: TGCGCCAGCAGGCCCCGAGGGGGGGCCTATGGCTACACCTTC. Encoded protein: CASRPRGGAYGYTF.

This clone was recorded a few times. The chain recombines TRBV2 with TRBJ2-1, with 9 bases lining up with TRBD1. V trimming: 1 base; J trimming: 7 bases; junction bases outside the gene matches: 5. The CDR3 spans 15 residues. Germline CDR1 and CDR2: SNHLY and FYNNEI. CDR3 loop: CASSEGRQGGNEQFF. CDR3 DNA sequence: TGTGCCAGCAGTGAAGGGAGACAGGGGGGGAATGAGCAGTTCTTC.

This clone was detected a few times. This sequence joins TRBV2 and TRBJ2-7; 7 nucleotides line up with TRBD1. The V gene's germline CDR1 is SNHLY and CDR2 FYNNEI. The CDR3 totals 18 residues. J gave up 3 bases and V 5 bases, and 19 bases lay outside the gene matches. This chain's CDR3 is CASSSYRGQALSIYEQYF. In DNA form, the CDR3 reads TGTGCCAGCAGTTCTTACAGGGGCCAAGCCCTATCTATCTACGAGCAGTACTTC.

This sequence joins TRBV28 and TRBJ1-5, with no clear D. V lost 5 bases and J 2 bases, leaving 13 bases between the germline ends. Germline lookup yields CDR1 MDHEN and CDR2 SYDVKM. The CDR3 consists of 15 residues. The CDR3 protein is CASSPPQIRNQPQHF. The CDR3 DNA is TGTGCCAGCAGTCCCCCACAGATCCGCAATCAGCCCCAGCATTTT.

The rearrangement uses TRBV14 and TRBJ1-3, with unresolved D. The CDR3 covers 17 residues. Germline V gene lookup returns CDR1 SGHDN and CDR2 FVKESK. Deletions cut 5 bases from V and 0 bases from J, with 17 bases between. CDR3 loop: CASSSASRSRSGNTIYF. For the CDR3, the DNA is TGTGCCAGCAGCTCAGCTAGTCGCAGCCGCTCTGGAAACACCATATATTTT.

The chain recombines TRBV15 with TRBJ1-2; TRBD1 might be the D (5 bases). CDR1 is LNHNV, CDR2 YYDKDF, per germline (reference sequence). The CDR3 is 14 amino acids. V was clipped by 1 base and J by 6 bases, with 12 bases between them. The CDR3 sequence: CATSRGGVGDGYTF. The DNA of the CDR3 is TGTGCCACCAGCAGAGGAGGCGTAGGGGATGGCTACACCTTC.

CDR3 in amino acids: CASSRLAVPETQYF. CDR3 DNA sequence: TGTGCCAGCTCCCGTCTAGCGGTCCCTGAGACCCAGTACTTC. This chain links TRBV18 with TRBJ2-5; 7 nucleotides match TRBD2. The CDR3 has 14 amino acids. Losses at the gene ends were 6 bases for V and 5 bases for J; bases not matched to a gene: 9. Germline V gene lookup returns CDR1 KGHSH and CDR2 LQKENI.

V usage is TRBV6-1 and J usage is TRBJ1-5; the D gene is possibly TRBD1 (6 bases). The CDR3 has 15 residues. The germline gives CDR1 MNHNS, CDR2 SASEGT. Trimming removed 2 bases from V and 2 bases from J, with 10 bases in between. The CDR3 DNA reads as TGTGCCAGCAGTGAATCGGGACACCGCAATCAGCCCCAGCATTTT. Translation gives CASSESGHRNQPQHF.

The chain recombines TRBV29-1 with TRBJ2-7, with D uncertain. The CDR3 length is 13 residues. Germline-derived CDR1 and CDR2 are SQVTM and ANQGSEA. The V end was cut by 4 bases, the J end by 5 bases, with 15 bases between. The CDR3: CSVGAPPTHEQYF. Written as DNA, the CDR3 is TGCAGCGTTGGCGCCCCCCCCACCCACGAGCAGTACTTC.

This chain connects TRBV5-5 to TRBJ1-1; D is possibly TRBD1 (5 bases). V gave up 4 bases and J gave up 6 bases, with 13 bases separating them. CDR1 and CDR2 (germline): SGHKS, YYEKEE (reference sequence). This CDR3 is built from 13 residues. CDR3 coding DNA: TGTGCCAGCAGCCCGCACCAGGGCTCTGAAGCTTTCTTT. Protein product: CASSPHQGSEAFF.

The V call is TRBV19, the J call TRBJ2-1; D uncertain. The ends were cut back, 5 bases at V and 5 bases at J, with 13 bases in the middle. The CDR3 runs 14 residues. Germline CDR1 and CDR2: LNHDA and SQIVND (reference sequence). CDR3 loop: CASSAPGSDNEQFF. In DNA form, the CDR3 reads TGTGCCAGTAGTGCGCCCGGGTCCGACAATGAGCAGTTCTTC.

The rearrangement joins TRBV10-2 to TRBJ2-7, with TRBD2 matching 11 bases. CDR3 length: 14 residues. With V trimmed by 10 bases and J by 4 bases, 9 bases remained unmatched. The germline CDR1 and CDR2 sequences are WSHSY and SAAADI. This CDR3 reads CATAPGLAEYEQYF. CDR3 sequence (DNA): TGCGCCACCGCCCCGGGACTAGCGGAATACGAGCAGTACTTC.

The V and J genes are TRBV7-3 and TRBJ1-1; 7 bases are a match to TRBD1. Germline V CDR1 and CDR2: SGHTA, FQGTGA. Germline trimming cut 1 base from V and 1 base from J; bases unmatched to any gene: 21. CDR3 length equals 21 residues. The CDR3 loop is CASSLKMGPLEGAGANTEAFF. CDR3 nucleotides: TGTGCCAGCAGCTTAAAAATGGGGCCCCTGGAGGGGGCAGGGGCGAACACTGAAGCTTTCTTT.

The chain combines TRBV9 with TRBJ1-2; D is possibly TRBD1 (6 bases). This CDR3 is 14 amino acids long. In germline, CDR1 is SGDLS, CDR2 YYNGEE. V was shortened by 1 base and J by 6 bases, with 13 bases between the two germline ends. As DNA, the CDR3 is TGTGCCAGCAGCGTATGGGTTTCAGGGGATGGCTACACCTTC. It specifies CASSVWVSGDGYTF.

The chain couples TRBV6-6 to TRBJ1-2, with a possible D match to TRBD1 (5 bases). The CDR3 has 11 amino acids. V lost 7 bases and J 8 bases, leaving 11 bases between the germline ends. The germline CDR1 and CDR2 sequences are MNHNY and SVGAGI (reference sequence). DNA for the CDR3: TGTGCCAGCACCCTAAAGGGGGGCTACACCTTC. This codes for CASTLKGGYTF.

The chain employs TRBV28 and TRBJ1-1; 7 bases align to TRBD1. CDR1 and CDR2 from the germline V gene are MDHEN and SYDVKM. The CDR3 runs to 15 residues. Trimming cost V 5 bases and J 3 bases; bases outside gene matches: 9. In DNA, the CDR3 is TGTGCCAGCAGTCGAATGGACAGGATGTACACTGAAGCTTTCTTT. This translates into CASSRMDRMYTEAFF.

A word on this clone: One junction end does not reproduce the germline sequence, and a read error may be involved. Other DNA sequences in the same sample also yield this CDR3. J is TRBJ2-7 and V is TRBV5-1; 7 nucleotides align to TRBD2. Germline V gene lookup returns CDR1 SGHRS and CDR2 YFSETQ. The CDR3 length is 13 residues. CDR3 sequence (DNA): TGCGCCAGCAGTTTGGCGTGGCGGGGGGAGCAGTACTTC. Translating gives CASSLAWRGEQYF.

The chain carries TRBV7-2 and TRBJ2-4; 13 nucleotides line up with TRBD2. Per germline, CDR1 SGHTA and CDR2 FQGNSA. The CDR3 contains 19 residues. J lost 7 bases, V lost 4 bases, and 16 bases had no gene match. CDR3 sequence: CASSYSRTSGGPRANIQYF. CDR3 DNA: TGTGCCAGCAGCTACTCCAGGACTAGCGGGGGCCCACGGGCGAACATTCAGTACTTC.